What follows are 3 T cell receptor beta chains derived from one specimen sequenced in a study of T cell responses to AZD1222 COVID-19 vaccine. Assay: immunoSEQ multiplex PCR; the TCRdb copy retains only in-frame clones and omits some. The data contain tens of thousands of clones, 81% of them singletons. Sequenced material: peripheral blood, taken 28 days after the second AZD1222 dose. These receptors came from an adult who received the AZD1222 COVID-19 vaccine.

This chain connects TRBV25-1 to TRBJ2-7; TRBD2 might be the D (6 bases). Per germline, CDR1 MGHDK and CDR2 SYGVNS. This CDR3 has 15 amino acids. The V end lost 4 bases, the J end lost 1 base, and 14 bases lay between the germline ends. In DNA, the CDR3 is TGTGCCAGCAGTGGAATGGCAGGGACTTCCTACGAGCAGTACTTC. Protein: CASSGMAGTSYEQYF.

This clone was counted once. V usage is TRBV11-3 and J usage is TRBJ2-2; D gene ambiguous. Germline values: CDR1 SGHNT, CDR2 YENEEA. With 4 bases removed from V and 5 bases from J, the gap between germline ends came to 8 bases. CDR3 length equals 13 residues. CDR3 protein: CASSSTQTGELFF. The CDR3 DNA sequence: TGTGCCAGCAGCTCTACTCAAACCGGGGAGCTGTTTTTT.

This CDR3 reads CASTPFNTEAFF. CDR3 DNA: TGTGCCAGCACACCCTTTAACACTGAAGCTTTCTTT. The chain carries TRBV6-5 and TRBJ1-1; D remains unclear. The germline gives CDR1 MNHEY, CDR2 SVGAGI. The CDR3 sequence is 12 residues long. The V end lost 7 bases, the J end lost 2 bases, and 8 bases lay between the germline ends.